Each of the 26 T cell receptor beta chains below was sequenced from the same sample in a study of Graves' ophthalmopathy and Graves' hyperthyroidism. CDR3 regions of TCR beta were amplified from RNA transcripts. Second-round multiplex PCR came after a first-round RT-PCR that employed HTBI primers. TCRdb reprocessed the multiplex PCR reads with MiXCR, giving one entry per CDR3 protein. The sample lists roughly 1.1 million distinct CDR3 sequences, around a third seen once, with 8.5% to 14% in the top ten. Sequencing was carried out using peripheral blood or thyroid tissue (not recorded which). These receptors were collected from an adult man with Graves' hyperthyroidism.

As concerns this clonotype: Without the conserved terminal phenylalanine or tryptophan, this CDR3 likely stems from a read error. The chain recombines TRBV10-3 with TRBJ1-5; TRBD1 might be the D (5 bases). There are 13 residues in the CDR3. Per germline, CDR1 ENHRY and CDR2 SYGVKD. CDR3: CASSEQDNQPQHL. The CDR3 region has the DNA TGTGCCAGCAGTGAACAGGACAATCAGCCCCAGCATCTT.

Many counts were recorded for this clonotype. The rearrangement joins TRBV7-9 to TRBJ1-3, with 7 bases fitting TRBD1. V lost 5 bases, J lost 0 bases, and 4 bases stayed unmatched. CDR1 and CDR2 from the germline V gene are SEHNR and FQNEAQ (reference sequence). The CDR3 spans 15 residues. CDR3 sequence (DNA): TGTGCCAGCAGCACGACAGGGAGCTCTGGAAACACCATATATTTT. It encodes CASSTTGSSGNTIYF.

This clonotype occurred many times. The rearrangement joins TRBV12-3 or TRBV12-4 to TRBJ1-5; D ambiguous. This CDR3 is built from 14 residues. The V gene lost 5 bases and the J gene lost 6 bases, with 14 bases spanning the gap. CDR3 nucleotide sequence: TGTGCCAGCAGTGCGGGGTTTGATGGTCAGCCCCAGCATTTT. Translated: CASSAGFDGQPQHF.

This clonotype was observed a few times. The chain links TRBV5-6 to TRBJ2-5, with 10 bases identical to TRBD2. The CDR3 loop spans 14 amino acids. Germline assignment: CDR1 SGHDT and CDR2 YYEEEE. Trimming took 4 bases from V and 2 from J; bases not matched to a gene: 2. The CDR3 region is CASSGLAEQETQYF. Written as DNA, the CDR3 is TGTGCCAGCAGCGGACTAGCGGAGCAAGAGACCCAGTACTTC.

V usage is TRBV20-1 and J usage is TRBJ2-7, with D unresolved. Germline V gene sequence: CDR1 DFQATT, CDR2 SNEGSKA (reference sequence). The length of the CDR3 is 13 residues. The germline V and J ends were trimmed by 3 bases and 4 bases, with 13 bases remaining between them. Written as DNA, the CDR3 is TGCAGTGCTAGTTTTGGCGGATCTTACGAGCAGTACTTC. Its protein product is CSASFGGSYEQYF.

The chain uses TRBV7-6 and TRBJ2-7; a possible D gene is TRBD1 (5 bases). Germline values: CDR1 SGHVS, CDR2 FNYEAQ. CDR3 size: 13 residues. Between the trimmed V and J ends, which lost 5 bases and 3 bases, there was a span of 11 bases. The CDR3 protein is CASSVTAYYEQYF. The CDR3 nucleotides are TGTGCCAGCAGCGTGACAGCATACTACGAGCAGTACTTC.

As concerns this clonotype: This may come from a read error, since a much larger clone is one base off. The chain couples TRBV7-9 to TRBJ2-7; either TRBD1 or TRBD2 may fit D (5 bases each). Trimming removed 5 bases from V and 3 bases from J, with 17 bases in between. Germline V gene sequence: CDR1 SEHNR, CDR2 FQNEAQ (reference sequence). The CDR3 has 15 amino acids. CDR3 loop: CASSRDGDPNYEQYF. The CDR3 bases are TGTGCCAGCAGCAGAGACGGGGACCCCAACTACGAGCAGTACTTC.

This clonotype was seen ten or more times. The chain links TRBV3-2 to TRBJ1-5. TRBV3-2 is flagged as a pseudogene. CDR3 size: 12 residues. In DNA form, the CDR3 reads TGTGCCAGCAGCCAAGTATTTCAGCCCCAGCATTTT. Protein product: CASSQVFQPQHF.

The V gene is TRBV7-9, the J gene TRBJ1-1, with D possibly matching TRBD1 (6 bases). The CDR3 runs to 14 residues. CDR1 is SEHNR, CDR2 FQNEAQ, per germline (reference sequence). Trimming cost V 6 bases and J 1 base, with 12 bases left between them. In nucleotides, the CDR3 is TGTGCCAGCAGTTCCACAGGGAAGAACACTGAAGCTTTCTTT. It encodes CASSSTGKNTEAFF.

This clonotype has ten or more counts. The V gene is TRBV7-2, the J gene TRBJ1-5, with 8 positions matching TRBD1. Per the germline V gene, CDR1 is SGHTA and CDR2 is FQGNSA. CDR3 length equals 15 residues. J gave up 0 bases and V 5 bases, and 3 bases lay outside the gene matches. Here the CDR3 DNA reads TGTGCCAGCAGCCGACAGGGGAATAGCAATCAGCCCCAGCATTTT. Translated, it gives CASSRQGNSNQPQHF. Looking up the rest from reference TRBV7-2 and TRBJ1-5 gives the full variable domain: GAGVSQSPSNKVTEKGKDVELRCDPISGHTALYWYRQSLGQGLEFLIYFQGNSAPDKSGLPSDRFSAERTGGSVSTLTIQRTQQEDSAVYLCASSRQGNSNQPQHFGDGTRLSIL.

There are a few counts of this clonotype. This chain links TRBV5-6 with TRBJ1-3; 8 positions agree with TRBD1. CDR1 and CDR2 (germline): SGHDT, YYEEEE. V lost 1 base to trimming and J lost 2 bases; unmatched junction nucleotides: 5. CDR3 length equals 16 residues. DNA of the CDR3: TGTGCCAGCAGCTTGTTCCCACAGGGGGCTGGAAACACCATATATTTT. Its translation is CASSLFPQGAGNTIYF.

This clonotype has only a few counts. Possible read error: a much larger clone is one base away. The rearrangement uses TRBV19 and TRBJ1-4; D call uncertain. This CDR3 has 15 residues. CDR1 is LNHDA and CDR2 is SQIVND in the germline V gene (reference sequence). Trimming removed 4 bases at V and 8 bases at J, with 17 bases between. In DNA form, the CDR3 reads TGTGCCAGTAGTACTATAGGAACCAAGAGGGAAAAACTGTTTTTT. Protein product: CASSTIGTKREKLFF.

This clonotype was seen ten or more times. This chain links TRBV9 with TRBJ2-7; TRBD2 is a possible D gene (5 bases). The V end was cut by 0 bases, the J end by 6 bases, with 13 bases between. The CDR3 spans 14 residues. The germline CDR1 and CDR2 sequences are SGDLS and YYNGEE. The CDR3 DNA sequence: TGTGCCAGCAGCGTAGATGGAGGATATCCCGAGCAGTACTTC. Translating gives CASSVDGGYPEQYF.

This clonotype was counted between two and nine times. The genes are TRBV11-2 and TRBJ1-3, with 10 nucleotides matching TRBD1. The V segment lost 5 bases and the J segment 6 bases; nucleotides outside the gene matches: 7. Per the germline V gene, CDR1 is SGHAT and CDR2 is FQNNGV. This CDR3 region has 15 residues. CDR3 nucleotide sequence: TGTGCCAGCAGCCGCGACAGGGGGCGAGAAAACACCATATATTTT. Residues: CASSRDRGRENTIYF.

This clonotype was seen many times. The rearrangement joins TRBV24-1 to TRBJ2-2, with a tentative D call TRBD1 (5 bases). V lost 0 bases and J 0 bases, leaving 16 bases between the germline ends. Germline-derived CDR1 and CDR2 are KGHDR and SFDVKD. The CDR3 runs to 19 residues. The CDR3 loop is CATSDLFAGPSPNTGELFF. CDR3 sequence (DNA): TGTGCCACCAGTGATTTGTTCGCAGGGCCCTCGCCGAACACCGGGGAGCTGTTTTTT.

This clonotype was observed many times. The chain links TRBV7-9 to TRBJ2-6, with D unclear. The CDR3 loop spans 17 amino acids. Trimming stripped 2 bases from V and 1 base from J, with 12 bases between. In germline, CDR1 is SEHNR, CDR2 FQNEAQ (reference sequence). The CDR3 spells CASSLILTPSGANVLTF. Written as DNA, the CDR3 is TGTGCCAGCAGCTTAATTCTAACTCCTTCTGGGGCCAACGTCCTGACTTTC.

Many counts were recorded for this clonotype. The chain couples TRBV25-1 to TRBJ2-2; a weak D match, TRBD1 (6 bases). V lost 3 bases and J lost 1, with 6 bases in between. The CDR3 sequence is 14 residues long. The germline V gene encodes CDR1 MGHDK and CDR2 SYGVNS. DNA of the CDR3: TGTGCCAGCAGTGAGACAGGGAACACCGGGGAGCTGTTTTTT. Protein: CASSETGNTGELFF.

Many counts were recorded for this clonotype. The chain carries TRBV19 and TRBJ2-5, with 7 positions matching TRBD1. J gave up 4 bases and V 4 bases, and 9 bases lay outside the gene matches. CDR1 and CDR2 from the germline V gene are LNHDA and SQIVND (reference sequence). This CDR3 has 15 amino acids. In DNA, the CDR3 is TGTGCCAGTAGTACCCCCCAACAGGGGCCAGAGACCCAGTACTTC. This gives the protein CASSTPQQGPETQYF.

The V gene is TRBV12-3 or TRBV12-4, the J gene TRBJ1-1; 9 bases match TRBD1. J lost 10 bases, V lost 5 bases, and 8 bases had no gene match. This CDR3 is built from 13 residues. The CDR3 here is CASSRPGQGSAFF. The CDR3 nucleotides are TGTGCCAGCAGTCGACCGGGACAGGGCTCAGCTTTCTTT.

This clonotype was found once. CDR3 DNA sequence: TGCAGTCCTACAGGGTCCCCCGGGGAGCTGTTTTTT. Encoded protein: CSPTGSPGELFF. The chain employs TRBV20-1 and TRBJ2-2; a weak D match, TRBD1 (6 bases). The CDR3 is made up of 12 amino acids. V was trimmed by 8 bases and J by 6 bases, leaving 13 bases between them. Germline-derived CDR1 and CDR2 are DFQATT and SNEGSKA (reference sequence).

This clonotype was counted at least ten times. The J gene is TRBJ2-7, the V gene TRBV7-8; no reliable D call. Germline values: CDR1 SGHVS, CDR2 FQNEAQ. This CDR3 has 14 amino acids. With 4 bases removed from V and 2 bases from J, the gap between germline ends came to 12 bases. CDR3 in DNA: TGTGCCAGCAGCTCGTTAGGCAGAGCCTACGAGCAGTACTTC. Protein product: CASSSLGRAYEQYF.

The rearrangement joins TRBV6-6 to TRBJ2-7; TRBD1 matches at 12 bases. The germline V gene has CDR1 MNHNY and CDR2 SVGAGI (reference sequence). V shed 8 bases and J 6 bases; nucleotides not matched to a gene: 11. The CDR3 totals 15 residues. This CDR3 is CASGSTAGQGAEQYF. The CDR3, as DNA: TGTGCCAGCGGATCTACGGCGGGACAGGGGGCCGAGCAGTACTTC.

This clonotype came up many times. The gene calls are TRBV15 and TRBJ1-2; unclear D gene. The CDR3 contains 13 residues. V gave up 8 bases and J gave up 1 base, with 11 bases separating them. Germline CDR1 reads LNHNV; CDR2 reads YYDKDF (reference sequence). The CDR3 loop reads CATSGRINYGYTF. The CDR3 DNA follows: TGTGCCACCTCGGGCAGGATTAACTATGGCTACACCTTC. Complete variable domain (other parts from reference TRBV15 and TRBJ1-2): DAMVIQNPRYQVTQFGKPVTLSCSQTLNHNVMYWYQQKSSQAPKLLFHYYDKDFNNEADTPDNFQSRRPNTSFCFLDIRSPGLGDTAMYLCATSGRINYGYTFGSGTRLTVV.

This clonotype has a count of ten or more. V and J are TRBV7-9 and TRBJ1-1; TRBD1 matches at 7 bases. The CDR3 is made up of 14 amino acids. V shed 2 bases and J 6 bases; nucleotides not matched to a gene: 6. The germline CDR1 and CDR2 sequences are SEHNR and FQNEAQ (reference sequence). The CDR3 loop reads CASSLIQGQAEAFF. The CDR3 DNA reads TGTGCCAGCAGCTTAATACAGGGGCAGGCTGAAGCTTTCTTT.

This clonotype appeared many times. V is TRBV6-6 and J is TRBJ1-4; D gene uncertain. The germline V gene encodes CDR1 MNHNY and CDR2 SVGAGI (reference sequence). Trimming left V 8 bases short and J 10 bases short, with 14 bases between. There are 12 residues in the CDR3. Here the CDR3 reads CASEGVSGKLFF. In DNA form, the CDR3 reads TGTGCCAGCGAGGGAGTGAGCGGAAAACTGTTTTTT.

This clonotype was counted at least ten times. The CDR3 sequence is CASSVGQGSPGELFF. The CDR3 DNA is TGTGCCAGCAGCGTAGGACAGGGTTCACCCGGGGAGCTGTTTTTT. This chain links TRBV9 with TRBJ2-2; 7 bases are shared with TRBD1. V was pared by 0 bases and J by 6 bases, with 5 bases of the junction left unmatched. The germline V gene encodes CDR1 SGDLS and CDR2 YYNGEE. CDR3 length: 15 amino acids.